Listed here is a single T cell receptor (beta chain). Its target is not known. Every donor was a healthy person donating bone marrow. The sample originates from a study of cytomegalovirus exposure and HLA in healthy donors. Study-wide context: Approximately 180 million T cells yielded approximately 100 million unique TCR beta sequences, as an earlier analysis found.

Both 60 Vbeta primers and 13 Jbeta primers went into the PCR. Data came from immunoSEQ multiplex PCR; TCRdb stores just in-frame clones and leaves some out. The repertoire consists of some 150,000 clones, with approximately 10% occurring once and the leading ten covering about 6.7%. Whole-study findings and limits: Sequencing had likely introduced a cluster of highly shared sequence variants as an artifact. TRBV6-2, TRBV6-3 and some other V segments were excluded as indistinguishable.

The CDR3 has 14 residues. In germline, CDR1 is SGHNT, CDR2 YENEEA. V gave up 5 bases and J gave up 8 bases, with 13 bases separating them. This sequence was found in a woman aged 40-49 years in good health and CMV-seropositive. Sequencing was carried out using PBMCs. The rearrangement joins TRBV11-3 to TRBJ1-6; maybe TRBD1 (6 bases). The CDR3 sequence is CASSPNRVDSPLHF. In DNA, the CDR3 is TGTGCCAGCAGCCCAAACAGGGTAGATTCACCCCTCCACTTT. Together with reference TRBV11-3 and TRBJ1-6, the CDR3 gives the full variable domain: EAGVVQSPRYKIIEKKQPVAFWCNPISGHNTLYWYLQNLGQGPELLIRYENEEAVDDSQLPKDRFSAERLKGVDSTLKIQPAELGDSAVYLCASSPNRVDSPLHFGNGTRLTVT.